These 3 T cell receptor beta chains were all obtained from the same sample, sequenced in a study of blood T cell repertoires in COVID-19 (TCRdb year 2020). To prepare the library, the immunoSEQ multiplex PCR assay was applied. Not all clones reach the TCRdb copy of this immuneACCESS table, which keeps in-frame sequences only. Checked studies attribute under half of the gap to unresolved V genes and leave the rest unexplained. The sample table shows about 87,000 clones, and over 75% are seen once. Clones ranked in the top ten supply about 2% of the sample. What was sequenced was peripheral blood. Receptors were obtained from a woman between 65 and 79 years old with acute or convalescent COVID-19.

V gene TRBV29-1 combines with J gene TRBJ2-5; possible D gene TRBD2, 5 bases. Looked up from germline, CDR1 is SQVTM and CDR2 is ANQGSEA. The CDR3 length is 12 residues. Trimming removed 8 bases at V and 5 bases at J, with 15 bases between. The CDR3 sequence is CSQARGSETQYF. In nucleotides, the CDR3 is TGCAGCCAGGCCCGGGGTAGTGAGACCCAGTACTTC. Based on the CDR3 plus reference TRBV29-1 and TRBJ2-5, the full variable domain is SAVISQKPSRDICQRGTSLTIQCQVDSQVTMMFWYRQQPGQSLTLIATANQGSEATYESGFVIDKFPISRPNLTFSTLTVSNMSPEDSSIYLCSQARGSETQYFGPGTRLLVL.

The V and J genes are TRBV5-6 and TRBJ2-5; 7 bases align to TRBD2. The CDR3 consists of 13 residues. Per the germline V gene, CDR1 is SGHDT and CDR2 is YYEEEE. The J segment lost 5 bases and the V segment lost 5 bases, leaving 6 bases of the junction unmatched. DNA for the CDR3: TGTGCCAGCAGAAGATGGGGGGGGGAGACCCAGTACTTC. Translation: CASRRWGGETQYF.

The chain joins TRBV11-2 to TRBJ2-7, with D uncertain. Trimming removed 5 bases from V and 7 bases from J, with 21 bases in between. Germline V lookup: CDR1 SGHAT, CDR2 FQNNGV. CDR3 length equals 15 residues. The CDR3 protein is CASSDPLERREEQYF. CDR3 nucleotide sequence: TGTGCCAGCAGCGACCCCCTAGAACGCCGCGAGGAGCAGTACTTC.